Listed below are T cell receptor beta chains from one sample, sequenced in a study of radiotherapy plus CTLA-4 blockade in lung cancer. Libraries were prepared by immunoSEQ multiplex PCR; TCRdb keeps only in-frame clonotypes and omits some of them. The sample has 51,000 or so clones; more than 70% are singletons. Sequencing used peripheral blood, obtained from a patient treated with radiotherapy plus ipilimumab. The receptors here all came from a human donor with non-small cell lung cancer who had stable disease on radiotherapy plus ipilimumab. CDR3s include the opening cysteine and the closing phenylalanine or tryptophan. Each record gives: D gene, CDR3 length, V gene, J gene, clone size, CDR3 protein, CDR3 DNA. The D gene is left open where the match is weak. The size entry is marked missing in some rows and otherwise reads once, few, many or a size class.

D: -; length: 12; V: TRBV10-3; J: TRBJ1-1; size: few; CDR3: CATGNPGSQAFF; DNA: TGTGCCACCGGGAACCCCGGGAGTCAAGCTTTCTTT
D: -; length: 15; V: TRBV7-2; J: TRBJ1-5; size: -; CDR3: CASNRGGIGNQPQHF; DNA: TGTGCCAGCAACCGGGGCGGGATCGGCAATCAGCCCCAGCATTTT
D: -; length: 14; V: TRBV29-1; J: TRBJ2-2; size: -; CDR3: CSAPIWGNTGELFF; DNA: TGCAGCGCCCCAATATGGGGGAACACCGGGGAGCTGTTTTTT
D: TRBD1; length: 16; V: TRBV5-1; J: TRBJ2-6; size: -; CDR3: CASSKDRGLGANVLTF; DNA: TGCGCCAGCAGCAAGGACAGGGGGCTTGGGGCCAACGTCCTGACTTTC
D: -; length: 14; V: TRBV27; J: TRBJ1-5; size: -; CDR3: CASRSWGGGQPQHF; DNA: TGTGCCAGCAGATCTTGGGGGGGAGGTCAGCCCCAGCATTTT
D: TRBD2; length: 15; V: TRBV4-1; J: TRBJ2-3; size: -; CDR3: CASSQEGGNWDTQYF; DNA: TGCGCCAGCAGCCAAGAGGGGGGGAACTGGGATACGCAGTATTTT
D: -; length: 15; V: TRBV15; J: TRBJ1-4; size: -; CDR3: CATSRARGSEEKLFF; DNA: TGTGCCACCAGCAGAGCTCGGGGCTCGGAGGAAAAACTGTTTTTT
D: TRBD1; length: 13; V: TRBV10-3; J: TRBJ1-1; size: -; CDR3: CASTGTGVYEAFF; DNA: TGTGCATCGACCGGGACAGGGGTGTATGAAGCCTTCTTT
D: -; length: 13; V: TRBV2; J: TRBJ1-1; size: -; CDR3: CASSVTANTEAFF; DNA: TGTGCCAGCAGTGTGACGGCGAACACTGAAGCTTTCTTT
D: -; length: 13; V: TRBV10-1; J: TRBJ1-1; size: -; CDR3: CASSGFKTTEAFF; DNA: TGCGCCAGCAGTGGATTTAAGACCACTGAAGCTTTCTTT
D: -; length: 13; V: TRBV11-2; J: TRBJ2-3; size: -; CDR3: CASSKADLDTQYF; DNA: TGTGCCAGCAGTAAGGCCGACTTAGATACGCAGTATTTT
D: TRBD1; length: 14; V: TRBV6-5; J: TRBJ2-5; size: -; CDR3: CASRIHDRGETQYF; DNA: TGTGCCAGCAGGATTCACGACAGGGGGGAGACCCAGTACTTC
D: -; length: 15; V: TRBV13; J: TRBJ1-5; size: -; CDR3: CASSLGRQGSQPQHF; DNA: TGTGCCAGCAGCTTAGGCCGCCAGGGAAGTCAGCCCCAGCATTTT
D: TRBD1; length: 15; V: TRBV4-1; J: TRBJ2-7; size: -; CDR3: CASSHVGQGVYEQYF; DNA: TGCGCCAGCAGCCATGTTGGACAGGGTGTCTACGAGCAGTACTTC
D: TRBD2; length: 16; V: TRBV28; J: TRBJ2-2; size: -; CDR3: CASSSPGRGAAGELFF; DNA: TGTGCCAGCAGTTCCCCTGGGCGGGGGGCCGCGGGGGAGCTGTTTTTT
D: -; length: 15; V: TRBV19; J: TRBJ1-4; size: -; CDR3: CASSTQARANEKLFF; DNA: TGTGCCAGTAGTACACAGGCGAGGGCCAATGAAAAACTGTTTTTT
D: -; length: 14; V: TRBV5-5; J: TRBJ1-2; size: -; CDR3: CASSHWDGNYGYTF; DNA: TGTGCCAGCAGCCACTGGGACGGTAACTATGGCTACACCTTC
D: -; length: 13; V: TRBV5-1; J: TRBJ1-1; size: -; CDR3: CASSLVLGGEAFF; DNA: TGCGCCAGCAGCTTGGTTTTGGGCGGGGAAGCTTTCTTT
D: TRBD1; length: 15; V: TRBV7-2; J: TRBJ1-2; size: -; CDR3: CASSLDPGGSYGYTF; DNA: TGTGCCAGCAGCTTAGATCCAGGGGGGTCCTATGGCTACACCTTC
D: -; length: 14; V: TRBV6-5; J: TRBJ1-3; size: few; CDR3: CASSSTGPGNTIYF; DNA: TGTGCCAGCAGTTCAACAGGGCCTGGAAACACCATATATTTT
D: -; length: 16; V: TRBV10-3; J: TRBJ1-2; size: -; CDR3: CAIGGSLGPNNYGYTF; DNA: TGTGCCATCGGGGGTTCCCTAGGGCCCAATAACTATGGCTACACCTTC
D: -; length: 20; V: TRBV9; J: TRBJ1-3; size: -; CDR3: CASSVDWGGHARNSGNTIYF; DNA: TGTGCCAGCAGCGTAGACTGGGGGGGACACGCTCGAAACTCTGGAAACACCATATATTTT
D: -; length: 18; V: TRBV18; J: TRBJ2-3; size: -; CDR3: CASSPDLMGPRPTDTQYF; DNA: TGTGCCAGCTCACCGGATCTCATGGGCCCGCGGCCCACAGATACGCAGTATTTT
D: -; length: 13; V: TRBV5-5; J: TRBJ2-5; size: -; CDR3: CASSLKDDTTQYF; DNA: TGTGCCAGCAGCTTGAAAGACGACACGACCCAGTACTTC
D: TRBD1; length: 15; V: TRBV7-2; J: TRBJ2-5; size: -; CDR3: CASSSSGTAQETQYF; DNA: TGTGCCAGCAGCTCCTCCGGGACAGCTCAAGAGACCCAGTACTTC
D: -; length: 16; V: TRBV7-3; J: TRBJ2-2; size: -; CDR3: CASSFAAGTNTGELFF; DNA: TGTGCCAGCAGCTTTGCAGCAGGGACAAACACCGGGGAGCTGTTTTTT
D: -; length: 12; V: TRBV6-5; J: TRBJ1-2; size: once; CDR3: CASSYTQGRATF; DNA: TGTGCCAGCAGTTACACCCAGGGACGCGCCACCTTC
D: -; length: 15; V: TRBV5-4; J: TRBJ2-2; size: -; CDR3: CASSLFGSSAGELFF; DNA: TGTGCCAGCAGCTTGTTCGGAAGTAGCGCCGGGGAGCTGTTTTTT
D: -; length: 16; V: TRBV9; J: TRBJ2-3; size: once; CDR3: CASSVGQGGWTDTQYF; DNA: TGTGCCAGCAGCGTAGGCCAGGGTGGTTGGACAGATACGCAGTATTTT
D: -; length: 12; V: TRBV27; J: TRBJ2-7; size: -; CDR3: CASSSDSYEQYF; DNA: TGTGCCAGCAGTTCTGACTCCTACGAGCAGTACTTC
D: -; length: 16; V: TRBV5-1; J: TRBJ1-6; size: -; CDR3: CASSQMGLTANSPLHF; DNA: TGCGCCAGCAGCCAGATGGGGTTGACAGCGAATTCACCCCTCCACTTT
D: TRBD2; length: 15; V: TRBV19; J: TRBJ2-1; size: -; CDR3: CASSIPSGGRNEQFF; DNA: TGTGCCAGTAGTATCCCTAGCGGGGGAAGGAATGAGCAGTTCTTC
D: -; length: 13; V: TRBV14; J: TRBJ1-1; size: many; CDR3: CASSLQKHRVAFF; DNA: TGTGCCAGCAGCCTCCAGAAGCACAGGGTGGCTTTCTTT
D: -; length: 14; V: TRBV11-2; J: TRBJ2-7; size: -; CDR3: CASSRGTLVYEQYF; DNA: TGTGCCAGCAGTCGAGGCACCTTGGTGTACGAGCAGTACTTC
D: -; length: 14; V: TRBV19; J: TRBJ2-7; size: -; CDR3: CASSTSGASYEQYF; DNA: TGTGCCAGTAGTACATCAGGGGCCTCCTACGAGCAGTACTTC